This entry lists 2 T cell receptor beta chains sequenced from one sample in a study of shared clonotypes between healthy human individuals. TCRdb's copy holds only in-frame clones and misses some; the assay was immunoSEQ multiplex PCR. Of some 1,400,000 clones listed, roughly 96% are singletons. Sequenced input: naive CD4+ T cells sorted from blood. Subset denoted: CD45RA+ positively selected. All receptors come from a man in his thirties or forties in good health.

The DNA for the CDR3 is TGTGCCAGCAACACTGACGGGCAGATTCTTGAGCAGTTCTTC. Residues: CASNTDGQILEQFF. V is TRBV28 and J is TRBJ2-1; D is ambiguous. Between the trimmed V and J ends, which lost 7 bases and 9 bases, there was a span of 19 bases. CDR1 is MDHEN, CDR2 SYDVKM, per germline. CDR3 length: 14 amino acids.

J is TRBJ2-1 and V is TRBV7-2; possibly TRBD2 for D (6 bases). V lost 7 bases and J 7 bases, leaving 20 bases between the germline ends. The CDR3 runs to 15 residues. Germline V gene lookup returns CDR1 SGHTA and CDR2 FQGNSA. The CDR3 loop reads CASNPRERVGNEQFF. The DNA of the CDR3 is TGTGCCAGCAACCCCCGCGAGCGGGTCGGAAATGAGCAGTTCTTC.